Given below is one T cell receptor beta chain in context. What it recognizes is unknown. CDR1 is WNHNN, CDR2 SYGVQD, per germline (reference sequence). The CDR3 has 13 residues. V lost 3 bases, J lost 9 bases, and 4 bases stayed unmatched. The record originates from a study of cytomegalovirus exposure and HLA in healthy donors. Study results and limitations: TCR clusters originating in the first cohort tended to co-occur in the roughly 120 validation repertoires, according to a later analysis. The study found most TCR sequences rare, yet found some public TCRs in many donors.

TCRdb keeps only in-frame clones here, not all; method: immunoSEQ multiplex PCR. The repertoire holds some 150,000 clones, with roughly 91% as singletons. The chain carries TRBV10-1 and TRBJ2-1, with 8 bases fitting TRBD2. What was sequenced was PBMCs. This TCR came from a woman aged 18-35 years in good health and CMV-seropositive. Here the CDR3 reads CASSEAGVSEQFF. The CDR3 DNA sequence: TGCGCCAGCAGTGAAGCGGGAGTTAGTGAGCAGTTCTTC.